The rows below give T cell receptor beta chains drawn from one sample of a study of PD-1 blockade in classical Hodgkin lymphoma. The data were produced by immunoSEQ multiplex PCR, yet TCRdb's version contains in-frame clones alone and is incomplete. The sample comprises some 41,000 clones, about 65% of which are singletons, and 2.5% to 3% rests with the top ten. The starting material was peripheral blood mononuclear cells (PBMCs), obtained before the second cycle of nivolumab. These receptors all stem from a human donor with classical Hodgkin lymphoma. CDR3s include the opening cysteine and the closing phenylalanine or tryptophan. Each record gives: clone size, CDR3 length, V gene, D gene, J gene, CDR3 protein, CDR3 DNA. A D gene is named only where the DNA matches it firmly. Rows give clone size only sometimes, using once, few, many, or a class for an expanded clone.

-	13	TRBV28	-	TRBJ2-1	CASGKGTRNEQFF	TGTGCCAGCGGGAAGGGGACCCGGAATGAGCAGTTCTTC
few	16	TRBV19	TRBD1	TRBJ1-1	CASNDHWTGPSAEAFF	TGTGCCAGTAATGATCATTGGACAGGACCCTCTGCTGAAGCTTTCTTT
once	16	TRBV6-1	-	TRBJ2-1	CASSEDSFAAYNEQFF	TGTGCCAGCAGTGAAGACAGTTTCGCCGCCTACAATGAGCAGTTCTTC
-	16	TRBV27	-	TRBJ1-2	CASSMIWTEANYGYTF	TGTGCCAGCAGTATGATCTGGACAGAGGCGAACTATGGCTACACCTTC
-	12	TRBV5-8	-	TRBJ1-1	CASTLGIREAFF	TGTGCCAGCACATTGGGGATTCGAGAAGCTTTCTTT
-	15	TRBV7-7	TRBD1	TRBJ2-2	CASSQQGALGRELFF	TGTGCCAGCAGTCAGCAGGGGGCTCTTGGCCGGGAGCTGTTTTTT
-	14	TRBV15	TRBD2	TRBJ2-1	CATEVGGSPGEQFF	TGTGCCACCGAGGTCGGCGGGAGTCCAGGAGAGCAGTTCTTC
-	14	TRBV18	TRBD1	TRBJ1-2	CASSPQGADYGYTF	TGTGCCAGCTCACCACAGGGGGCTGACTATGGCTACACCTTC
-	16	TRBV7-9	TRBD1	TRBJ1-6	CASRKTGDVLPSPLHF	TGTGCCAGCAGGAAGACAGGGGATGTCCTACCCTCACCCCTCCACTTT
-	17	TRBV4-1	TRBD2	TRBJ2-1	CASSQVGGRSPYNEQFF	TGCGCCAGCAGCCAAGTAGGCGGGAGAAGCCCCTACAATGAGCAGTTCTTC
-	13	TRBV9	-	TRBJ2-3	CASSAGAADTQYF	TGTGCCAGCAGCGCGGGGGCGGCAGATACGCAGTATTTT
-	15	TRBV6-4	-	TRBJ2-3	CASSGGGASTDTQYF	TGTGCCAGCAGTGGAGGTGGAGCGAGCACAGATACGCAGTATTTT
few	13	TRBV7-9	-	TRBJ1-3	CASTLEQGNTIYF	TGTGCCAGCACCTTAGAACAGGGAAACACCATATATTTT
-	16	TRBV7-8	-	TRBJ2-7	CASSLVGLLSSYEQYF	TGTGCCAGCAGCTTAGTCGGCCTACTCAGCTCCTACGAGCAGTACTTC
-	17	TRBV18	-	TRBJ1-5	CASSSGSTSFSNQPQHF	TGTGCCAGCTCATCCGGCAGTACCTCGTTTAGCAATCAGCCCCAGCATTTT
-	14	TRBV4-3	-	TRBJ2-7	CASSQEGFSYEQYF	TGCGCCAGCAGCCAAGAAGGATTTTCCTACGAGCAGTACTTC
-	12	TRBV4-2	-	TRBJ2-3	CASSLTTDTQYF	TGTGCCAGCTCCCTGACCACAGATACGCAGTATTTT
-	18	TRBV28	TRBD2	TRBJ2-3	CASSFEGLAFGDTDTQYF	TGTGCCAGCAGTTTCGAGGGACTAGCGTTTGGAGACACAGATACGCAGTATTTT
-	15	TRBV2	-	TRBJ1-3	CASSQGTSSGNTIYF	TGTGCCAGCAGTCAGGGGACGAGCTCTGGAAACACCATATATTTT
-	13	TRBV14	-	TRBJ1-1	CASSQGGGPEAFF	TGTGCCAGCAGCCAGGGAGGGGGTCCTGAAGCTTTCTTT
-	18	TRBV7-2	TRBD2	TRBJ2-3	CAGVGLAGGQGSTDTQYF	TGTGCCGGGGTCGGACTAGCGGGGGGGCAGGGAAGCACAGATACGCAGTATTTT
-	14	TRBV10-3	-	TRBJ2-7	CAISEPQERYEQYF	TGTGCCATCAGTGAGCCACAGGAACGGTACGAGCAGTACTTC
-	16	TRBV4-1	TRBD1	TRBJ2-7	CASSQDRTGGIYEQYF	TGCGCCAGCAGCCAAGATCGGACAGGGGGCATCTACGAGCAGTACTTC
-	17	TRBV27	TRBD1	TRBJ1-5	CASSLGQGANSNQPQHF	TGTGCCAGCAGTTTGGGACAGGGGGCAAATAGCAATCAGCCCCAGCATTTT
-	11	TRBV19	-	TRBJ1-1	CANPPTQKAFF	TGTGCCAACCCCCCAACCCAGAAAGCTTTCTTT
-	14	TRBV4-1	-	TRBJ1-1	CASSHKADYTEAFF	TGCGCCAGCAGCCATAAGGCAGATTACACTGAAGCTTTCTTT
-	17	TRBV9	TRBD2	TRBJ2-1	CASSSPKRLAAYNEQFF	TGTGCCAGCAGCTCACCGAAGCGACTAGCGGCCTACAATGAGCAGTTCTTC
-	16	TRBV7-9	-	TRBJ2-7	CASSTGFDRTLREQYF	TGTGCCAGCAGCACCGGTTTCGACAGGACCCTGCGGGAGCAGTACTTC
-	14	TRBV19	-	TRBJ2-1	CASSIKQGRNEQFF	TGTGCCAGTAGTATTAAGCAGGGTAGAAATGAGCAGTTCTTC
-	17	TRBV7-9	TRBD1	TRBJ2-1	CASSSRQGRAYNNEQFF	TGTGCCAGCAGCTCTAGACAGGGGAGAGCTTATAACAATGAGCAGTTCTTC
-	19	TRBV7-6	-	TRBJ2-2	CASSLRDSLSPGVTGELFF	TGTGCCAGCAGCCTCCGGGACAGCCTCTCACCGGGGGTCACCGGGGAGCTGTTTTTT
few	13	TRBV2	-	TRBJ2-7	CARGGIRDYEQYF	TGTGCCAGGGGGGGAATTAGGGACTACGAGCAGTACTTC
-	15	TRBV6-1	-	TRBJ2-7	CASSEAAGGVSEQYF	TGTGCCAGCAGTGAAGCCGCAGGGGGGGTTTCAGAGCAGTACTTC
-	14	TRBV6-5	TRBD1	TRBJ1-5	CASRQTGFGQPQHF	TGTGCCAGCAGGCAGACAGGGTTCGGGCAGCCCCAGCATTTT
medium-sized	13	TRBV7-3	-	TRBJ2-7	CASSLSGSYEQYF	TGTGCCAGCAGCTTAAGCGGCTCCTACGAGCAGTACTTC
-	18	TRBV5-6	-	TRBJ2-7	CASSLVSEGPRNPYEQYF	TGTGCCAGCAGCTTGGTATCCGAGGGTCCACGAAACCCCTACGAGCAGTACTTC
-	13	TRBV30	-	TRBJ2-5	CAWEGSDRETQYF	TGTGCCTGGGAGGGGTCGGACCGGGAGACCCAATACTTC
-	17	TRBV7-7	TRBD2	TRBJ2-5	CASSFLAGGFLGETQYF	TGTGCTAGCAGCTTCCTAGCGGGAGGGTTTTTAGGAGAGACCCAGTACTTC
-	13	TRBV7-2	-	TRBJ2-7	CASTWSSSYEQYF	TGTGCCAGCACGTGGTCCAGCTCCTACGAGCAGTACTTC
-	15	TRBV28	-	TRBJ2-2	CASSLQQTVPGELFF	TGTGCCAGCAGTTTACAGCAAACTGTTCCCGGGGAGCTGTTTTTT
-	10	TRBV29-1	-	TRBJ1-1	CSAENTEAFF	TGCAGCGCCGAGAACACTGAAGCTTTCTTT
-	16	TRBV12-5	TRBD1	TRBJ1-5	CASGLGTGGRMQPQHF	TGTGCTAGTGGTTTGGGGACAGGGGGTAGGATGCAGCCCCAGCATTTT
-	13	TRBV28	-	TRBJ1-1	CASTGGMDTEAFF	TGTGCCAGCACGGGGGGGATGGACACTGAAGCTTTCTTT
-	17	TRBV4-3	TRBD2	TRBJ2-7	CASSQDRSGRASYEQYF	TGCGCCAGCAGCCAAGACAGGAGCGGGAGGGCCTCCTACGAGCAGTACTTC
once	15	TRBV5-4	-	TRBJ2-2	CASSLAAMGTGELFF	TGTGCCAGCAGCTTGGCCGCGATGGGGACCGGGGAGCTGTTTTTT